This TCR beta chain was obtained from a study of blood T cell repertoires in COVID-19. Whole-study context: Collection of acute and convalescent COVID-19 samples took place in the United States, Italy and Spain.

Original methodology: Amplified reference gene primers provided the basis for estimating nucleated cell counts. Only in-frame clones appear in the TCRdb table, and some are missing; sequencing was by immunoSEQ multiplex PCR. V, J and clone size are taken as reported in that table, and D and trimming were inferred from the DNA itself. The sample yields more than 300,000 clones, roughly 87% seen once. Looked up from germline, CDR1 is SGHVS and CDR2 is FQNEAQ. The CDR3 runs 13 residues. Residents of approximately 25 US areas, aged about 18 to 89 years, made up the participants. Membership in each cohort depended on participant-reported clinical history. With regard to this clone: At one end the junction does not follow the germline gene, possibly because of a read error.

The TCR comes from a woman in her 50s who had recovered from COVID-19. Sequenced sample: PBMCs or T cells enriched from blood (not recorded which). The rearrangement joins TRBV7-8 to TRBJ2-5; tentative D call: TRBD2 (5 bases). The DNA of the CDR3 is TGTGCCAGCAGCTTATCCGAGGGCCGGACCCGGTACTTC. Translating gives CASSLSEGRTRYF. The variable domain in full, with the rest retrieved from reference TRBV7-8 and TRBJ2-5, is GAGVSQSPRYKVAKRGQDVALRCDPISGHVSLFWYQQALGQGPEFLTYFQNEAQLDKSGLPSDRFFAERPEGSVSTLKIQRTQQEDSAVYLCASSLSEGRTRYFGPGTRLLVL.